The 25 T cell receptor beta chains reported below all come from one sample, sequenced in a study of early T cells in non-severe SARS-CoV-2 infection. A single record per CDR3 protein comes from TCRdb applying MiXCR to the 5' RACE reads. The sample records about 84,000 distinct CDR3 sequences, about 12% being singletons. The sample comprised whole blood. These receptors originate from an adult who was a healthcare worker with PCR-confirmed SARS-CoV-2 infection or an uninfected control (not recorded which).

This clonotype was seen many times. This chain links TRBV6-5 with TRBJ2-1, with 7 bases lining up with TRBD1. The length of the CDR3 is 13 residues. V lost 7 bases, J lost 6 bases, and 6 bases stayed unmatched. Germline loops: CDR1 MNHEY, CDR2 SVGAGI. The CDR3 DNA reads TGTGCCAGCACCATCCCAGGGGGCAATGAGCAGTTCTTC. This codes for CASTIPGGNEQFF.

The chain couples TRBV3-1 to TRBJ1-1; D is possibly TRBD1 (5 bases). The CDR3 sequence is 15 residues long. Germline V gene lookup returns CDR1 LGHDT and CDR2 YNNKEL (reference sequence). Between the trimmed V and J ends, which lost 4 bases and 10 bases, there was a span of 22 bases. CDR3 loop: CASSPAAGVPGGAFF. The CDR3 DNA follows: TGTGCCAGCAGCCCTGCGGCGGGGGTTCCCGGGGGAGCTTTCTTT.

This clonotype appeared a few times. The chain is built from TRBV20-1 and TRBJ2-7, with 8 nucleotides matching TRBD1. The CDR3 spans 13 residues. V was pared by 6 bases and J by 3 bases, with 7 bases of the junction left unmatched. Germline V gene lookup returns CDR1 DFQATT and CDR2 SNEGSKA (reference sequence). In DNA, the CDR3 is TGCAGTGCCGCCCAGGGGGCAATCTACGAGCAGTACTTC. Translated: CSAAQGAIYEQYF.

The chain links TRBV7-8 to TRBJ2-1; 11 positions agree with TRBD2. Germline V gene sequence: CDR1 SGHVS, CDR2 FQNEAQ. V lost 5 bases and J lost 2; bases outside the gene matches: 14. CDR3 length equals 19 residues. This chain's CDR3 is CASSARLKTSGSTYNEQFF. DNA for the CDR3: TGTGCCAGCAGCGCCCGATTGAAAACTAGCGGGAGTACCTACAATGAGCAGTTCTTC.

This clonotype was observed at least ten times. This chain connects TRBV11-2 to TRBJ2-5, with 7 bases fitting TRBD2. Looked up from germline, CDR1 is SGHAT and CDR2 is FQNNGV. J lost 2 bases, V lost 1 base, and 4 bases had no gene match. The CDR3 is 15 amino acids. The CDR3 loop reads CASSLVERGQETQYF. CDR3 DNA: TGTGCCAGCAGCTTAGTCGAGCGGGGACAAGAGACCCAGTACTTC.

Only a few counts were recorded for this clonotype. V is TRBV5-1 and J is TRBJ2-1; 7 bases are a match to TRBD2. The CDR3 totals 18 residues. CDR1 and CDR2 (germline): SGHRS, YFSETQ. The trim removed 3 bases at V and 4 bases at J, leaving 16 bases unmatched. The CDR3 here is CASSSIPIPSGGYNEQFF. The DNA of the CDR3 is TGCGCCAGCAGCTCAATACCGATCCCTAGCGGTGGTTACAATGAGCAGTTCTTC.

In its sample, this clonotype was seen a few times. V gene TRBV12-3 or TRBV12-4 combines with J gene TRBJ1-1; 9 bases line up with TRBD1. The V segment lost 8 bases and the J segment 1 base; nucleotides outside the gene matches: 5. CDR3 length: 14 residues. CDR3 DNA sequence: TGTGCCAGCGGTTGGGACAGGGCGAACACTGAAGCTTTCTTT. It specifies CASGWDRANTEAFF.

Many counts were recorded for this clonotype. The chain combines TRBV12-3 or TRBV12-4 with TRBJ2-5; weak D call: TRBD1 (6 bases). Trimming removed 1 base from V and 1 base from J, with 10 bases in between. The CDR3 extends over 15 amino acids. The CDR3 DNA reads as TGTGCCAGCAGTTTAGGTCAGGGGCCCCAAGAGACCCAGTACTTC. This translates into CASSLGQGPQETQYF.

The sample holds many counts of this clonotype. The rearrangement joins TRBV6-2 or TRBV6-3 to TRBJ2-2; no clear D gene. Trimming took off 2 bases at V and 4 bases at J, with 14 bases between the two ends. Germline V gives CDR1 MNHEY, CDR2 SVGEGT. The CDR3 is 16 residues long. CDR3: CASSYDWMVVTGELFF. The CDR3 nucleotides are TGTGCCAGCAGTTACGATTGGATGGTAGTCACCGGGGAGCTGTTTTTT.

Turning to this clonotype: A much larger clone differs from this one at a single base, so this may be a read error. The chain joins TRBV12-3 or TRBV12-4 to TRBJ2-7, with D possibly being TRBD1 (6 bases). This CDR3 region has 15 residues. The V and J ends lost 8 bases and 2 bases respectively, with 19 bases between them. The CDR3 DNA reads as TGTGCCAGCTGCATCACAGGGCCCCCTACCTACGAGCAGTACTTC. It yields the protein CASCITGPPTYEQYF.

This clonotype occurred many times. This chain connects TRBV12-3 or TRBV12-4 to TRBJ1-2; 10 bases align to TRBD1. Trimming removed 6 bases from V and 5 bases from J; junction bases left unmatched: 9. This CDR3 contains 15 residues. The CDR3 region is CASSDRQGAGYGYTF. The CDR3 DNA reads TGTGCCAGCAGCGATCGACAGGGGGCCGGGTATGGCTACACCTTC.

The CDR3 sequence is CASSPAKGENEKLFF. The DNA of the CDR3 is TGTGCCAGCTCCCCCGCCAAGGGGGAGAATGAAAAACTGTTTTTT. The chain combines TRBV18 with TRBJ1-4, with D maybe TRBD1 (6 bases). Trimming stripped 6 bases from V and 5 bases from J, with 16 bases between. This CDR3 is built from 15 residues. Germline lookup yields CDR1 KGHSH and CDR2 LQKENI.

This clonotype came up many times. The chain combines TRBV11-2 with TRBJ2-3; D is perhaps TRBD2 (6 bases). The CDR3 sequence is 14 residues long. Trimming cost V 3 bases and J 6 bases, with 13 bases left between them. Germline-derived CDR1 and CDR2 are SGHAT and FQNNGV. The CDR3 here is CASSFRRGQDTQYF. The CDR3 DNA follows: TGTGCCAGCAGCTTCCGGCGGGGCCAGGATACGCAGTATTTT.

The gene calls are TRBV6-6 and TRBJ1-2; 10 bases match TRBD1. This CDR3 has 13 amino acids. Trimming cost V 6 bases and J 8 bases; bases outside gene matches: 6. Germline V gene sequence: CDR1 MNHNY, CDR2 SVGAGI (reference sequence). CDR3 in amino acids: CASSQTGGGGYTF. In nucleotides, the CDR3 is TGTGCCAGCAGCCAGACAGGGGGCGGCGGCTACACCTTC.

This clonotype was picked up a small number of times. The genes are TRBV3-1 and TRBJ1-1; D is undetermined. This CDR3 has 14 amino acids. CDR1 is LGHDT, CDR2 YNNKEL, per germline (reference sequence). Trimming took off 3 bases at V and 1 base at J, with 9 bases between the two ends. The CDR3 bases are TGTGCCAGCAGCCAGAGGAATTGGAACACTGAAGCTTTCTTT. It is translated as CASSQRNWNTEAFF.

This clonotype was detected a few times. The CDR3: CASSAGQDPTGNTIYF. The CDR3 DNA follows: TGTGCCAGCAGCGCTGGACAGGACCCCACTGGAAACACCATATATTTT. The chain links TRBV9 to TRBJ1-3, with 7 bases aligning to TRBD1. This CDR3 has 16 amino acids. The V gene end was trimmed by 3 bases and the J gene end by 2 bases; junction bases not matched to a gene: 8. Per the germline V gene, CDR1 is SGDLS and CDR2 is YYNGEE. The full variable domain, rest sourced from reference TRBV9 and TRBJ1-3, is DSGVTQTPKHLITATGQRVTLRCSPRSGDLSVYWYQQSLDQGLQFLIQYYNGEERAKGNILERFSAQQFPDLHSELNLSSLELGDSALYFCASSAGQDPTGNTIYFGEGSWLTVV.

This clonotype was detected a few times. The chain joins TRBV19 to TRBJ2-6; weak D call: TRBD1 (6 bases). The V gene's germline CDR1 is LNHDA and CDR2 SQIVND (reference sequence). This CDR3 region has 16 residues. The V end lost 6 bases, the J end lost 2 bases, and 14 bases lay between the germline ends. The DNA of the CDR3 is TGTGCCAGTAGGACCCCCCGGACAGCTGGGGCCAACGTCCTGACTTTC. Its protein is CASRTPRTAGANVLTF.

The chain recombines TRBV28 with TRBJ1-2; tentative D call: TRBD1 (5 bases). Germline CDR1 is MDHEN and CDR2 is SYDVKM. This CDR3 is built from 15 residues. Trimming shortened V by 7 bases and J by 3 bases, and 18 bases separated the two germline ends. In DNA form, the CDR3 reads TGTGCCAGCATTCCCGGGGCCGCCGACTACTATGGCTACACCTTC. It codes for CASIPGAADYYGYTF.

This clonotype was counted ten times or more. The CDR3 loop reads CSVEVSGLSTDTQYF. As DNA, the CDR3 is TGCAGCGTTGAAGTTTCCGGGTTATCCACAGATACGCAGTATTTT. The chain employs TRBV29-1 and TRBJ2-3; the D is unclear. Germline V gene sequence: CDR1 SQVTM, CDR2 ANQGSEA. Trimming removed 1 base from V and 2 bases from J, with 13 bases in between. The CDR3 contains 15 residues.

The J gene is TRBJ2-1, the V gene TRBV30; 10 bases agree with TRBD1. From germline, CDR1 is GTSNPN and CDR2 SVGIG (reference sequence). With 0 bases clipped from V and 13 bases from J, the junction kept 3 bases outside the gene matches. This CDR3 comprises 12 residues. The DNA of the CDR3 is TGTGCCTGGAGTGTGACAGGGGGCAGACAGTTCTTC. Translating gives CAWSVTGGRQFF. Drawing the rest from reference TRBV30 and TRBJ2-1, the complete variable domain is SQTIHQWPATLVQPVGSPLSLECTVEGTSNPNLYWYRQAAGRGLQLLFYSVGIGQISSEVPQNLSASRPQDRQFILSSKKLLLSDSGFYLCAWSVTGGRQFFGPGTRLTVL.

This chain connects TRBV2 to TRBJ2-3; tentative D call: TRBD2 (6 bases). Trimming pared 10 bases from V and 5 bases from J, leaving 16 bases between. The CDR3 sequence is 13 residues long. CDR1 SNHLY and CDR2 FYNNEI come from the germline V gene. The CDR3 protein is CATLVGRRDTQYF. The CDR3 coding sequence is TGTGCCACTCTAGTGGGGAGGCGAGATACGCAGTATTTT. Combining the CDR3 with reference TRBV2 and TRBJ2-3 gives the whole variable domain EPEVTQTPSHQVTQMGQEVILRCVPISNHLYFYWYRQILGQKVEFLVSFYNNEISEKSEIFDDQFSVERPDGSNFTLKIRSTKLEDSAMYFCATLVGRRDTQYFGPGTRLTVL.

The rearrangement joins TRBV3-1 to TRBJ1-3, with D hard to call. From germline, CDR1 is LGHDT and CDR2 YNNKEL (reference sequence). The CDR3 spans 14 residues. V lost 0 bases to trimming and J lost 10 bases, with 13 bases between them. The CDR3 loop reads CASSQEFGLGTIYF. Written as DNA, the CDR3 is TGTGCCAGCAGCCAAGAATTCGGTCTTGGGACCATATATTTT. Filled out from reference TRBV3-1 and TRBJ1-3, the complete variable domain reads DTAVSQTPKYLVTQMGNDKSIKCEQNLGHDTMYWYKQDSKKFLKIMFSYNNKELIINETVPNRFSPKSPDKAHLNLHINSLELGDSAVYFCASSQEFGLGTIYFGEGSWLTVV.

The chain links TRBV7-9 to TRBJ2-1; D not certain. The CDR3 runs 11 residues. The V and J ends lost 3 bases and 5 bases respectively, with 2 bases between them. Germline CDR1 SEHNR, CDR2 FQNEAQ (reference sequence). The CDR3 protein is CASSFDNEQFF. CDR3 nucleotides: TGTGCCAGCAGCTTTGACAATGAGCAGTTCTTC.

V is TRBV20-1 and J is TRBJ2-1; D call uncertain. Trimming took off 1 base at V and 0 bases at J, with 10 bases between the two ends. Germline V CDR1 and CDR2: DFQATT, SNEGSKA (reference sequence). CDR3 length equals 15 residues. The CDR3 sequence: CSARGGLSSYNEQFF. In nucleotides, the CDR3 is TGCAGTGCTAGAGGAGGCCTCAGCTCCTACAATGAGCAGTTCTTC.

The J gene is TRBJ2-5, the V gene TRBV3-1, with D hard to call. This CDR3 spans 13 amino acids. Trimming cost V 1 base and J 2 bases, with 5 bases left between them. Germline V gene sequence: CDR1 LGHDT, CDR2 YNNKEL (reference sequence). CDR3 sequence (DNA): TGTGCCAGCAGCCAAGTATTTCAAGAGACCCAGTACTTC. Translating it yields CASSQVFQETQYF.